This record covers a single T cell receptor beta chain. These data belong to a study of blood T cell repertoires in COVID-19. Study at large: Material from acute and convalescent COVID-19 was sourced from the United States, Italy and Spain. PBMCs, B-cell-depleted T cells, or T cells provided the cDNA or gDNA that made up the material.

V lost 2 bases to trimming and J lost 1 base, with 5 bases between them. The CDR3 has 13 amino acids. Germline CDR1 LGHNT, CDR2 FRNRAP. Per the authors' pipeline: Reference gene primer amplification gave estimated nucleated cell counts. Profiled with immunoSEQ multiplex PCR; TCRdb holds only in-frame clones, not every one. Clone size and the V and J calls come from that table; the DNA yielded D and trimming. Of approximately 270,000 clones detected, roughly nine tenths appear once; the ten largest clones hold under 2.5%. The rearrangement joins TRBV12-5 to TRBJ2-5; D is unclear. Sample: peripheral blood. This receptor was obtained from a man aged 45 to 65 with acute or convalescent COVID-19. CDR3 amino acids: CASGLTVQETQYF. The CDR3 DNA is TGTGCTAGTGGTTTGACGGTCCAAGAGACCCAGTACTTC.